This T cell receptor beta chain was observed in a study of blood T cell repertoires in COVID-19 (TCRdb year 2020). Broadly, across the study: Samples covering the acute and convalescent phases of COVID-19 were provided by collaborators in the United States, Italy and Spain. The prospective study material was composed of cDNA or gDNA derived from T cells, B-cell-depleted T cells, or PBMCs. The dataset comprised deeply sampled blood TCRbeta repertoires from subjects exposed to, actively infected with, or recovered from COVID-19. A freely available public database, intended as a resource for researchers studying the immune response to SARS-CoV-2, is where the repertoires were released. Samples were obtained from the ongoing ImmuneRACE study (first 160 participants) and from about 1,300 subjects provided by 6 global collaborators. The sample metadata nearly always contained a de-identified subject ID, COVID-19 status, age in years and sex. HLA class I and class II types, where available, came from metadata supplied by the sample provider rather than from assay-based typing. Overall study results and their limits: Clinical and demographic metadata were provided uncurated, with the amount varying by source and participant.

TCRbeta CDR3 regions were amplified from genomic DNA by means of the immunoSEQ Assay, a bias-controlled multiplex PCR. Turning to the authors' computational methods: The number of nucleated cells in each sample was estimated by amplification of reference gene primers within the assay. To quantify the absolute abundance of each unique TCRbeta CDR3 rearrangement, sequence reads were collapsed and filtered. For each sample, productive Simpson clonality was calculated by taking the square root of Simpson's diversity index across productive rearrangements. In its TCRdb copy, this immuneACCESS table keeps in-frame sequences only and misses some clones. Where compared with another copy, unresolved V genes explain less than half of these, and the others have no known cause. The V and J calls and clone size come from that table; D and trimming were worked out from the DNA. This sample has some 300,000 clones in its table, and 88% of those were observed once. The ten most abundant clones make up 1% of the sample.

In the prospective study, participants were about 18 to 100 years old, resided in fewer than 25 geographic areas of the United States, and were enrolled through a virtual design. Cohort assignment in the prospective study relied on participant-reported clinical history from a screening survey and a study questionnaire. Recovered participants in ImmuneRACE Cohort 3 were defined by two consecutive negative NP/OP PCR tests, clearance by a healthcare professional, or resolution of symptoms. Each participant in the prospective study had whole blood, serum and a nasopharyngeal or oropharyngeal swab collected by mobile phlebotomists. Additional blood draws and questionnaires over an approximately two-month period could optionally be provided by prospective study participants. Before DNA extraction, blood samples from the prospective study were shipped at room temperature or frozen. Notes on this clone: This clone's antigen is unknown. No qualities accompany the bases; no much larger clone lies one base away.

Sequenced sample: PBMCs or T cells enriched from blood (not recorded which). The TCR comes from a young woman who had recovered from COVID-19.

CDR3 loop: CAWTGQTITLTF. The nucleotide sequence is TGTGCCTGGACGGGACAGACTATAACTCTCACCTTC. Recombination joined TRBV30 with TRBJ1-2, with 7 bases matching TRBD1. From its cysteine to its phenylalanine, the CDR3 spans 12 amino acids. The kept DNA is CDR3 alone, 36 bases in frame from the first base. Sequences GTSNPN (CDR1) and SVGIG (CDR2) are obtained from the germline V gene (reference sequence). V is trimmed back by 4 bases and J by 13 bases, and the junction contains 12 bases that no gene match accounts for.